The T cell receptor beta chain under discussion was sequenced for a study of cytomegalovirus exposure and HLA in healthy donors. This CDR3 is built from 14 residues. Germline CDR1 and CDR2: LNHDA and SQIVND (reference sequence). Trimming removed 8 bases from V and 3 bases from J; junction bases left unmatched: 4. Whole-study findings and limits: Most of the TCR beta V segments (in an earlier analysis) were productive either about 87% or about 30% of the time.

For this clone: The antigen remains undetermined.

The PCR made use of 60 Vbeta and 13 Jbeta primers. The assay was immunoSEQ multiplex PCR, and TCRdb's table has in-frame clones only and misses some. The sample consists of approximately 100,000 clones, about 75% of them appearing once. V gene TRBV19 combines with J gene TRBJ2-7; 13 bases are shared with TRBD2. The receptor's source is a man aged 50 to 59 in good health and CMV-seronegative. The specimen was PBMCs. The CDR3 coding sequence is TGTGCCAGTTCCGGGACTAGCGGGGTCTACGAGCAGTACTTC. Amino acid sequence: CASSGTSGVYEQYF.